The clone carrying this T cell receptor beta chain came up a few times. The target antigen is unknown. This sample was included in a study of cytomegalovirus exposure and HLA in healthy donors. Notes on the study in general: Cytomegalovirus-associated TCR beta chains were listed, numbering roughly 150. Reports credit the classifier with highly specific, highly sensitive diagnosis of cytomegalovirus status. TCR beta V segments were, for the most part, productive about 87% or about 30% of the time in an earlier analysis.

The PCR was carried out with 60 Vbeta primers and 13 Jbeta primers. Some clones are missing from TCRdb's copy, which holds only in-frame ones; the method was immunoSEQ multiplex PCR. Of around 110,000 clones in the sample, around 81% were seen once. V lost 0 bases, J lost 11 bases, and 13 bases lay in between. The CDR3 runs to 13 residues. Germline CDR1 is KGHSH and CDR2 is LQKENI. This sequence joins TRBV18 and TRBJ1-1; no definite D call. The TCR comes from a woman aged 25 to 39 in good health and CMV-seronegative. Sequenced material: PBMCs. The CDR3 DNA reads as TGTGCCAGCTCACCACCTTCCAGCGCGAGGGCTTTCTTT. As protein: CASSPPSSARAFF.